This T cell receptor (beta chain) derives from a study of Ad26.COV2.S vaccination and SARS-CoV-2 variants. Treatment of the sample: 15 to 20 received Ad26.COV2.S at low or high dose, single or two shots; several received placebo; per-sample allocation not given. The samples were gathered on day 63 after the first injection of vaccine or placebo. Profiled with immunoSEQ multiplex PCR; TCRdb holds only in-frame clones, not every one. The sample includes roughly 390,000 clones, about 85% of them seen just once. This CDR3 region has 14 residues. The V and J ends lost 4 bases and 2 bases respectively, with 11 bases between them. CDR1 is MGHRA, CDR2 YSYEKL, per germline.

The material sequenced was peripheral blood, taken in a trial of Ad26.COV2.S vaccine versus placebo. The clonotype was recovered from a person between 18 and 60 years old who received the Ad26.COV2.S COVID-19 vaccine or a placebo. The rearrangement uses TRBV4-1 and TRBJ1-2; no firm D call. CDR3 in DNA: TGCGCCAGCAGCCTTGTCAGCTCAAACTATGGCTACACCTTC. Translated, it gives CASSLVSSNYGYTF.